This is a list of T cell receptor beta chains from one sample in a study of response to subunit inactivated influenza vaccine. TCRdb reanalysed the RT-PCR reads using MiXCR and keeps one entry per CDR3 protein. This sample carries about 780,000 distinct CDR3 sequences, about a fifth of them seen once, and the ten largest clones take about 11%. Sequenced here: PBMCs from blood, sampled more than 4 days after vaccination. The receptors derive from a man aged 45-65 years who received an inactivated influenza vaccine. The CDR3 runs from the conserved cysteine through the conserved F or W. Fields, in order: D gene, clone size, J gene, V gene, CDR3 DNA, CDR3 protein. A D gene is named only where the DNA matches it firmly. Clone size, where shown, is once, few, many, or a class for clones that have expanded.

D: -; size: -; J: TRBJ2-5; V: TRBV5-1; DNA: TGCGCCAGCAGCTTGGCCCAGGGCAATGGGGAGACCCAGTACTTC; CDR3: CASSLAQGNGETQYF
D: -; size: few; J: TRBJ2-7; V: TRBV6-1; DNA: TGTGCCAGCAGTGATACAGGGTATTACGAGCAGTACTTC; CDR3: CASSDTGYYEQYF
D: TRBD2; size: -; J: TRBJ2-1; V: TRBV6-5; DNA: TGTGCCAGCAGTTACTCCCGGGGGGGCCACAATGAGCAGTTCTTC; CDR3: CASSYSRGGHNEQFF
D: TRBD1; size: -; J: TRBJ2-7; V: TRBV7-9; DNA: TGTGCCAGCAGACAACTTACAGGGGCGAATTCTTACGAGCAGTACTTC; CDR3: CASRQLTGANSYEQYF
D: -; size: few; J: TRBJ1-4; V: TRBV6-5; DNA: TGTGCCAGCAGTTACTCGTCGGATGAAAAACTGTTTTTT; CDR3: CASSYSSDEKLFF
D: -; size: few; J: TRBJ2-7; V: TRBV5-1; DNA: TGCGCCAGCAGCTTGGGGAGACAGGCGAGCTCCTACGAGCAGTACTTC; CDR3: CASSLGRQASSYEQYF
D: TRBD2; size: few; J: TRBJ2-1; V: TRBV29-1; DNA: TGCAGCGTAGGTAGCGGGGGTTACAATGAGCAGTTCTTC; CDR3: CSVGSGGYNEQFF
D: -; size: many; J: TRBJ2-5; V: TRBV5-5; DNA: TGTGCCAGCAGCTTGTTGGGCGTGGAGACCCAGTACTTC; CDR3: CASSLLGVETQYF
D: TRBD1; size: -; J: TRBJ1-1; V: TRBV19; DNA: TGTGCCAGCCGAGCCCAGGGGGCGAGGACTGAAGCTTTCTTT; CDR3: CASRAQGARTEAFF
D: TRBD1; size: -; J: TRBJ2-3; V: TRBV4-1; DNA: TGCGCCAGCAGCTCCCAGAACAGGGGAACAGATACGCAGTATTTT; CDR3: CASSSQNRGTDTQYF
D: -; size: -; J: TRBJ2-3; V: TRBV4-1; DNA: TGCGCCAGCAGCCAAGGAAGGCGGTACCAGGGGTGGGTCGATACGCAGTATTTT; CDR3: CASSQGRRYQGWVDTQYF
D: TRBD1; size: -; J: TRBJ2-7; V: TRBV6-1; DNA: TGTGCCAGCTATGGACAGGGGGCTTTCGAGCAGTACTTC; CDR3: CASYGQGAFEQYF
D: -; size: many; J: TRBJ2-1; V: TRBV15; DNA: TGTGCCACCAGCCCCGCGATGCAATCCTACAATGAGCAGTTCTTC; CDR3: CATSPAMQSYNEQFF
D: -; size: -; J: TRBJ1-6; V: TRBV3-1; DNA: TGTGCCACCTCCGGGCACAATTCACCCCTCCACTTT; CDR3: CATSGHNSPLHF
D: -; size: many; J: TRBJ1-4; V: TRBV5-1; DNA: TGCGCCAGCAGGACGGCAAATAATGAAAAACTGTTTTTT; CDR3: CASRTANNEKLFF
D: -; size: -; J: TRBJ2-5; V: TRBV15; DNA: TGTGCCACCAGCAGAGATAATCGGCTCCAAGAGACCCAGTACTTC; CDR3: CATSRDNRLQETQYF
D: -; size: -; J: TRBJ2-5; V: TRBV7-9; DNA: TGTGCCAGCAGCTTAGCCGGGATCCGTCAAGAGACCCAGTACTTC; CDR3: CASSLAGIRQETQYF